The 18 T cell receptor beta chains listed next were all sequenced from one sample in a study of Graves' ophthalmopathy and Graves' hyperthyroidism. Investigators amplified TCR beta CDR3 regions from RNA transcripts. Second-round multiplex PCR came after first-round RT-PCR with HTBI primers. A single record per CDR3 protein comes from TCRdb applying MiXCR to the multiplex PCR reads. The data show 300,000 to 400,000 distinct CDR3 sequences, with 15% to 20% seen just once and more than 9% held by the top ten. Sequencing was carried out using peripheral blood. Receptor source: an adult man with Graves' ophthalmopathy.

J is TRBJ2-5 and V is TRBV28; no definite D call. The germline CDR1 and CDR2 sequences are MDHEN and SYDVKM. Trimming cost V 6 bases and J 5 bases, with 13 bases left between them. The CDR3 loop spans 13 amino acids. DNA of the CDR3: TGTGCCAGCAGCCCTACCGCTGTGGAGACCCAGTACTTC. This codes for CASSPTAVETQYF.

This clonotype was picked up many times. As DNA, the CDR3 is TGTGCCATCAGTGAGGCCAGCGTGGGTACTGAAGCTTTCTTT. This sequence encodes CAISEASVGTEAFF. The V call is TRBV10-3, the J call TRBJ1-1; D ambiguous. The V end was cut by 2 bases, the J end by 5 bases, with 12 bases between. CDR1 and CDR2 from the germline V gene are ENHRY and SYGVKD. CDR3 size: 14 residues.

This clonotype was seen a handful of times. This chain connects TRBV7-2 to TRBJ2-2; 11 nucleotides agree with TRBD2. From germline, CDR1 is SGHTA and CDR2 FQGNSA. This CDR3 region has 16 residues. Trimming took 0 bases from V and 7 from J; bases not matched to a gene: 4. The CDR3 region is CASSLASGGAGGELFF. CDR3 DNA sequence: TGTGCCAGCAGCTTAGCTAGCGGGGGGGCCGGCGGGGAGCTGTTTTTT.

The table lists this clonotype with many counts. The rearrangement uses TRBV20-1 and TRBJ1-2; D call uncertain. Germline CDR1 is DFQATT and CDR2 is SNEGSKA (reference sequence). With 1 base removed from V and 2 bases from J, the gap between germline ends came to 11 bases. The CDR3 runs to 14 residues. The CDR3, as DNA: TGCAGTGCTAGAGTTCCTGGCGGAAACTATGGCTACACCTTC. Its protein is CSARVPGGNYGYTF.

Ten or more counts support this clonotype. The chain couples TRBV7-8 to TRBJ1-2; tentatively, D is TRBD1 (5 bases). Trimming shortened V by 10 bases and J by 4 bases, and 13 bases separated the two germline ends. CDR1 is SGHVS, CDR2 FQNEAQ, per germline. CDR3 size: 12 residues. The CDR3 sequence: CATERDGYGYTF. CDR3 bases: TGTGCCACCGAGAGGGACGGCTATGGCTACACCTTC.

This clonotype was counted ten times or more. The CDR3 sequence: CASSFKGPTYEQYF. CDR3 nucleotides: TGTGCCAGCAGTTTCAAAGGGCCCACCTACGAGCAGTACTTC. The chain recombines TRBV27 with TRBJ2-7; D remains unclear. Trimming removed 3 bases at V and 2 bases at J, with 11 bases between. The germline V gene has CDR1 MNHEY and CDR2 SMNVEV (reference sequence). The CDR3 consists of 14 residues.

Many counts were recorded for this clonotype. The J gene is TRBJ1-2, the V gene TRBV12-3 or TRBV12-4; no clear D. The CDR3 sequence is 13 residues long. V shed 7 bases and J shed 2 bases, with 11 bases lying between them. CDR3 loop: CASTKTENYGYTF. The CDR3 coding sequence is TGTGCCAGCACTAAGACCGAAAACTATGGCTACACCTTC.

This clonotype was recorded many times. The genes are TRBV14 and TRBJ2-5; 7 positions match TRBD1. CDR3 size: 16 residues. Per the germline V gene, CDR1 is SGHDN and CDR2 is FVKESK. The V gene end was trimmed by 3 bases and the J gene end by 1 base; junction bases not matched to a gene: 8. The CDR3: CASSQTTGTPQETQYF. The DNA for the CDR3 is TGTGCCAGCAGCCAGACGACAGGGACCCCCCAAGAGACCCAGTACTTC.

This chain connects TRBV27 to TRBJ1-5, with 11 bases matching TRBD1. CDR3 length: 18 residues. Trimming at V came to 5 bases and at J to 4 bases, leaving 13 bases not matched to a gene. From germline, CDR1 is MNHEY and CDR2 SMNVEV (reference sequence). As DNA, the CDR3 is TGTGCCAGCAGTCCCGGGACAGGGGGGTACTCGGGAAATCAGCCCCAGCATTTT. It codes for CASSPGTGGYSGNQPQHF.

This clonotype occurred many times. The rearrangement links TRBV7-9 to TRBJ2-5; no firm D call. This CDR3 is built from 15 residues. Germline V lookup: CDR1 SEHNR, CDR2 FQNEAQ (reference sequence). V was cut by 4 bases and J by 3 bases, with 15 bases left in between. The CDR3 reads CASSWLLWGKETQYF. Written as DNA, the CDR3 is TGTGCCAGCAGCTGGCTTCTGTGGGGAAAAGAGACCCAGTACTTC.

V usage is TRBV6-1 and J usage is TRBJ1-2; D remains ambiguous. The V gene's germline CDR1 is MNHNS and CDR2 SASEGT. There are 13 residues in the CDR3. With 6 bases removed from V and 8 bases from J, the gap between germline ends came to 16 bases. The DNA for the CDR3 is TGTGCCAGCAGCCCTGGCCTACTAAAGGGCTACACCTTC. The encoded protein is CASSPGLLKGYTF.

This clonotype came up many times. The genes are TRBV18 and TRBJ1-3; D is unresolved. The V gene's germline CDR1 is KGHSH and CDR2 LQKENI. CDR3 size: 14 residues. Deletions cut 1 base from V and 1 base from J, with 5 bases between. The CDR3: CASSPRGSGNTIYF. The CDR3 nucleotides read TGTGCCAGCTCACCACGGGGTTCTGGAAACACCATATATTTT.

This clonotype was counted ten times or more. The J gene is TRBJ1-6, the V gene TRBV20-1; perhaps TRBD1 as D (5 bases). Germline V gene lookup returns CDR1 DFQATT and CDR2 SNEGSKA (reference sequence). V was trimmed by 0 bases and J by 9 bases, leaving 9 bases between them. The CDR3 loop spans 13 amino acids. The CDR3 reads CSARDLGGSPLHF. The CDR3 nucleotides read TGCAGTGCTAGAGATCTGGGGGGTTCACCCCTCCACTTT.

This clonotype was detected only once. The chain recombines TRBV28 with TRBJ2-7; 11 bases match TRBD1. This CDR3 has 17 amino acids. The ends lost 1 base at V and 5 bases at J; junction bases unmatched: 10. Germline V gene lookup returns CDR1 MDHEN and CDR2 SYDVKM. CDR3 amino acids: CASSLFARDRGRDEQYF. The CDR3, as DNA: TGTGCCAGCAGTTTATTCGCACGGGACAGGGGGAGAGACGAGCAGTACTTC.

This rearrangement joins TRBV6-2 or TRBV6-3 to TRBJ1-5; TRBD1 matches 9 bases. Losses at the gene ends were 0 bases for V and 0 bases for J; bases not matched to a gene: 6. Germline CDR1 MNHEY, CDR2 SVGEGT. The length of the CDR3 is 18 residues. The CDR3 loop reads CASSYSGTGTYSNQPQHF. As DNA, the CDR3 is TGTGCCAGCAGTTACTCCGGGACAGGGACCTATAGCAATCAGCCCCAGCATTTT.

This clonotype has more than one count but fewer than ten. Written as DNA, the CDR3 is TGTGCCAGCAGTGAATTAACGTTGGGACAAGATGGCTACACCTTC. It yields the protein CASSELTLGQDGYTF. The chain is built from TRBV6-1 and TRBJ1-2, with D perhaps TRBD1 (6 bases). Germline loops: CDR1 MNHNS, CDR2 SASEGT. The CDR3 is 15 amino acids. The V end lost 2 bases, the J end lost 6 bases, and 16 bases lay between the germline ends.

This clonotype was picked up many times. The chain has TRBV20-1 and TRBJ2-7, with D maybe TRBD1 (5 bases). Germline loops: CDR1 DFQATT, CDR2 SNEGSKA (reference sequence). The CDR3 extends over 12 amino acids. V was pared by 5 bases and J by 3 bases, with 11 bases between. CDR3 DNA: TGCAGTGCTGGGGCCAGGGACTACGAGCAGTACTTC. Translation: CSAGARDYEQYF.

This clonotype showed up many times. The genes are TRBV6-1 and TRBJ1-1; D may be TRBD1 (6 bases). Trimming removed 3 bases from V and 4 bases from J, with 6 bases in between. The CDR3 has 12 residues. CDR1 is MNHNS and CDR2 is SASEGT in the germline V gene. CDR3 sequence reads: CASSDRGTEAFF. The CDR3 DNA reads TGTGCCAGCAGTGACAGGGGCACTGAAGCTTTCTTT.